The clone carrying this T cell receptor (beta chain) showed up just a few times. The method was immunoSEQ multiplex PCR; TCRdb's version includes in-frame clones alone and lacks a portion of them. The sample includes about 18,000 clones, roughly 80% of them seen just once. CDR3 length: 14 amino acids. V was clipped by 4 bases and J by 1 base, with 10 bases between them. CDR1 SNHLY and CDR2 FYNNEI come from the germline V gene. This entry is derived from a study of T cell changes during pregnancy in multiple sclerosis. Material: CD8+ T cells from peripheral blood mononuclear cells, obtained in the third trimester of pregnancy. The chain carries TRBV2 and TRBJ1-1; TRBD1 might be the D (6 bases). This TCR derives from a female donor in good health, enrolled as a control in a pregnancy study. The CDR3 nucleotides are TGTGCCAGCAGTGGGACAGAAGAGAACACTGAAGCTTTCTTT. As protein: CASSGTEENTEAFF.